The 22 T cell receptor beta chains below come from one sample, sequenced in a study of regulatory T cells in long-lasting Graves disease. The time point is: newly diagnosed GD, antithyroid drugs for less than 3 months. The TCR library was prepared using RNA isolated from PBMCs. Libraries of TCR beta came from iRepertoire HTBI primers plus Arm-PCR of CDR3 regions. In TCRdb, the multiplex PCR reads were re-called with MiXCR into one record per CDR3 protein. This table holds approximately 310,000 distinct CDR3 sequences, over 15% found once. Sequenced here: peripheral blood mononuclear cells (PBMCs), sampled at new diagnosis, from a patient treated with antithyroid drugs. The receptors derive from a female donor with Graves disease.

This clonotype was detected ten times or more. The chain is built from TRBV6-5 and TRBJ2-6; D is unclear. The CDR3 consists of 15 residues. Trimming cost V 2 bases and J 0 bases, with 5 bases left between them. From germline, CDR1 is MNHEY and CDR2 SVGAGI. CDR3 DNA: TGTGCCAGCAGTTACGGAGTCTCTGGGGCCAACGTCCTGACTTTC. It encodes CASSYGVSGANVLTF.

This clonotype has more than one count but fewer than ten. Given a far larger clone just one base away, this is likely a sequencing read error. This chain joins TRBV9 and TRBJ2-3; tentative D call: TRBD1 (7 bases). Gene TRBJ2-1 matches the end of the DNA better, so the J call may be wrong. Germline V lookup: CDR1 SGDLS, CDR2 YYNGEE. There are 15 residues in the CDR3. The CDR3 DNA reads TGTGCCAGCAGCGGCCAGGGGGGCTCCTACAATGGGCAGTTCTTC. Translation gives CASSGQGGSYNGQFF.

This sequence joins TRBV3-1 and TRBJ2-1; D gene unclear. V was clipped by 1 base and J by 9 bases, with 7 bases between them. There are 12 residues in the CDR3. Per germline, CDR1 LGHDT and CDR2 YNNKEL (reference sequence). For the CDR3, the DNA is TGTGCCAGCAGCCAAGGTCCGGGTGAGCAGTTCTTC. This encodes CASSQGPGEQFF.

This clonotype was seen ten or more times. CDR3 sequence (DNA): TGTGCCAGCAGTTTAGGGGAAGGCTACACCTTC. It codes for CASSLGEGYTF. The genes are TRBV12-3 or TRBV12-4 and TRBJ1-2; D is undetermined. Trimming took off 1 base at V and 8 bases at J, with 5 bases between the two ends. This CDR3 has 11 residues.

This clonotype was observed many times. The DNA for the CDR3 is TGTGCCAGCTCACCACGGGGTTCTGATACAGATACGCAGTATTTT. This translates into CASSPRGSDTDTQYF. The rearrangement uses TRBV18 and TRBJ2-3; D is ambiguous. Germline CDR1 is KGHSH and CDR2 is LQKENI. This CDR3 is built from 15 residues. The V and J ends lost 1 base and 3 bases respectively, with 11 bases between them.

The rearrangement uses TRBV27 and TRBJ2-2; the match to TRBD2 covers 7 bases. The V and J ends lost 6 bases and 5 bases, in that order; junction bases with no gene match: 12. The CDR3 is 16 residues long. Germline V gives CDR1 MNHEY, CDR2 SMNVEV (reference sequence). The CDR3 nucleotides are TGTGCCAGCAGAATTAAGGCGGGAGTAGGGACCGGGGAGCTGTTTTTT. Protein: CASRIKAGVGTGELFF.

For this clonotype: The germline gene is not matched at one end of the junction; a read error may be the cause. The gene calls are TRBV27 and TRBJ2-3; TRBD1 is a possible D gene (6 bases). CDR1 and CDR2 from the germline V gene are MNHEY and SMNVEV (reference sequence). The CDR3 covers 16 residues. The chain's CDR3 is CASGLFQGNLADTQYF. CDR3 bases: TGTGCCAGCGGTTTATTTCAGGGGAATTTAGCAGATACGCAGTATTTT.

This clonotype appeared a few times. The chain is built from TRBV5-1 and TRBJ2-2; no definite D call. V lost 0 bases, J lost 6 bases, and 15 bases lay in between. This CDR3 region has 16 residues. Germline CDR1 SGHRS, CDR2 YFSETQ. The CDR3 loop is CASSLGLGRLAGELFF. In DNA, the CDR3 is TGCGCCAGCAGCTTGGGGCTTGGACGGCTTGCCGGGGAGCTGTTTTTT.

Ten or more counts support this clonotype. This chain connects TRBV24-1 to TRBJ2-7; D may be TRBD2 (5 bases). CDR3 length: 14 amino acids. With 10 bases removed from V and 1 base from J, the gap between germline ends came to 16 bases. From germline, CDR1 is KGHDR and CDR2 SFDVKD. CDR3 residues: CATARAGGSYEQYF. CDR3 nucleotide sequence: TGTGCCACGGCCCGGGCCGGAGGATCCTACGAGCAGTACTTC.

This clonotype appeared a few times. A read error is possible here, since a much larger clone lies one base away. Likely a read error: the CDR3 ends without its conserved phenylalanine or tryptophan. The V and J genes are TRBV28 and TRBJ1-5; D not certain. CDR3 length: 14 amino acids. Trimming took 1 base from V and 3 from J, leaving 7 bases between them. The germline V gene encodes CDR1 MDHEN and CDR2 SYDVKM. CDR3: CASSLLVVNQPQHL. The CDR3 DNA follows: TGTGCCAGCAGTTTATTAGTTGTCAATCAGCCCCAGCATTTA.

This clonotype was observed many times. The genes are TRBV12-3 or TRBV12-4 and TRBJ2-5; TRBD1 is a possible D gene (5 bases). The V end was cut by 2 bases, the J end by 4 bases, with 17 bases between. The CDR3 spans 16 residues. CDR3 amino acids: CASSLSGQGGIETQYF. The CDR3 DNA is TGTGCCAGCAGTTTAAGTGGGCAGGGTGGTATAGAGACCCAGTACTTC.

This clonotype appeared many times. V is TRBV12-3 or TRBV12-4 and J is TRBJ1-2; 7 positions match TRBD1. The V and J ends lost 5 bases and 1 base, in that order; junction bases with no gene match: 1. The CDR3 has 13 residues. The CDR3 region has the DNA TGTGCCAGCAGTCGGGACAGTAACTATGGCTACACCTTC. This codes for CASSRDSNYGYTF.

This clonotype showed up just a few times. The rearrangement links TRBV5-5 to TRBJ2-5; 8 nucleotides agree with TRBD1. Germline CDR1 is SGHKS and CDR2 is YYEKEE (reference sequence). The CDR3 runs to 16 residues. V shed 2 bases and J 9 bases; nucleotides not matched to a gene: 15. The CDR3 protein is CASSFRVGQGQRAQYF. The CDR3 region has the DNA TGTGCCAGCAGCTTTCGGGTAGGACAGGGACAAAGGGCCCAGTACTTC. The full variable domain, its missing parts supplied by reference TRBV5-5 and TRBJ2-5, is DAGVTQSPTHLIKTRGQQVTLRCSPISGHKSVSWYQQVLGQGPQFIFQYYEKEERGRGNFPDRFSARQFPNYSSELNVNALLLGDSALYLCASSFRVGQGQRAQYFGPGTRLLVL.

This clonotype occurred many times. The chain recombines TRBV4-1 with TRBJ1-4; 7 bases are shared with TRBD1. V trimming: 0 bases; J trimming: 4 bases; junction bases outside the gene matches: 5. The CDR3 runs to 16 residues. CDR1 MGHRA and CDR2 YSYEKL come from the germline V gene. This CDR3 is CASSQDRGQRNEKLFF. The CDR3 DNA reads as TGCGCCAGCAGCCAAGATAGGGGACAGCGTAATGAAAAACTGTTTTTT.

This clonotype occurred many times. V usage is TRBV3-1 and J usage is TRBJ1-4, with D possibly matching TRBD1 (5 bases). Germline CDR1 is LGHDT and CDR2 is YNNKEL (reference sequence). The CDR3 has 15 amino acids. The germline V and J ends were trimmed by 0 bases and 8 bases, with 13 bases remaining between them. In DNA, the CDR3 is TGTGCCAGCAGCCAAGACCGGGACTTGAGGGAAAAACTGTTTTTT. It is translated as CASSQDRDLREKLFF. The whole variable domain, filled in from reference TRBV3-1 and TRBJ1-4, reads DTAVSQTPKYLVTQMGNDKSIKCEQNLGHDTMYWYKQDSKKFLKIMFSYNNKELIINETVPNRFSPKSPDKAHLNLHINSLELGDSAVYFCASSQDRDLREKLFFGSGTQLSVL.

This clonotype has a count of ten or more. The chain uses TRBV10-3 and TRBJ2-1; D possibly corresponds to TRBD2 (5 bases). This CDR3 comprises 16 residues. CDR1 and CDR2 from the germline V gene are ENHRY and SYGVKD. Trimming left V 6 bases short and J 5 bases short, with 20 bases between. CDR3 amino acids: CAISAREGRKDNEQFF. CDR3 DNA sequence: TGTGCCATCAGCGCCCGCGAGGGAAGGAAGGACAATGAGCAGTTCTTC.

This clonotype was recorded many times. This chain uses TRBV2 with TRBJ2-7; a weak D match, TRBD1 (6 bases). CDR1 is SNHLY, CDR2 FYNNEI, per germline. The length of the CDR3 is 16 residues. V shed 5 bases and J shed 0 bases, with 17 bases lying between them. The CDR3 loop reads CASSSDRSKSSYEQYF. The CDR3 coding sequence is TGTGCCAGCAGTTCGGACAGATCAAAAAGCTCCTACGAGCAGTACTTC.

This clonotype was found many times. The chain has TRBV18 and TRBJ2-5; D is unresolved. Germline loops: CDR1 KGHSH, CDR2 LQKENI. The V and J ends lost 0 bases and 2 bases respectively, with 13 bases between them. The CDR3 loop spans 16 amino acids. The CDR3 nucleotides read TGTGCCAGCTCACCACCGCCGGTGTCCAGTCAAGAGACCCAGTACTTC. Its protein product is CASSPPPVSSQETQYF.

Ten or more counts support this clonotype. V and J are TRBV11-3 and TRBJ2-1; D is unresolved. The ends were cut back, 2 bases at V and 9 bases at J, with 8 bases in the middle. The CDR3 runs 12 residues. CDR1 is SGHNT, CDR2 YENEEA, per germline. The chain's CDR3 is CASSLSSIEQFF. The CDR3 nucleotides are TGTGCCAGCAGCTTATCGAGTATTGAGCAGTTCTTC.

The J gene is TRBJ1-1, the V gene TRBV12-5; 7 bases fit TRBD1. The V gene's germline CDR1 is LGHNT and CDR2 FRNRAP. This CDR3 contains 14 residues. The ends lost 5 bases at V and 5 bases at J; junction bases unmatched: 8. The chain's CDR3 is CASGGQTGRTEAFF. CDR3 coding DNA: TGTGCTAGTGGTGGTCAGACAGGGAGGACTGAAGCTTTCTTT.

A few counts support this clonotype. This chain joins TRBV29-1 and TRBJ1-1; D is possibly TRBD1 (5 bases). The CDR3 spans 13 residues. From germline, CDR1 is SQVTM and CDR2 ANQGSEA. Trimming stripped 5 bases from V and 0 bases from J, with 10 bases between. The CDR3 nucleotides are TGCAGCGTTCAAGCAGGGATGAACACTGAAGCTTTCTTT. As protein: CSVQAGMNTEAFF.

This clonotype has ten or more counts. This rearrangement joins TRBV19 to TRBJ1-4; D unresolved. Trimming shortened V by 5 bases and J by 6 bases, and 7 bases separated the two germline ends. This CDR3 is 12 amino acids long. CDR1 is LNHDA, CDR2 SQIVND, per germline (reference sequence). In DNA form, the CDR3 reads TGTGCCAGTAGTCCTATCGATGAAAAACTGTTTTTT. Translated: CASSPIDEKLFF. The full variable domain, with the rest looked up from reference TRBV19 and TRBJ1-4, is DGGITQSPKYLFRKEGQNVTLSCEQNLNHDAMYWYRQDPGQGLRLIYYSQIVNDFQKGDIAEGYSVSREKKESFPLTVTSAQKNPTAFYLCASSPIDEKLFFGSGTQLSVL.